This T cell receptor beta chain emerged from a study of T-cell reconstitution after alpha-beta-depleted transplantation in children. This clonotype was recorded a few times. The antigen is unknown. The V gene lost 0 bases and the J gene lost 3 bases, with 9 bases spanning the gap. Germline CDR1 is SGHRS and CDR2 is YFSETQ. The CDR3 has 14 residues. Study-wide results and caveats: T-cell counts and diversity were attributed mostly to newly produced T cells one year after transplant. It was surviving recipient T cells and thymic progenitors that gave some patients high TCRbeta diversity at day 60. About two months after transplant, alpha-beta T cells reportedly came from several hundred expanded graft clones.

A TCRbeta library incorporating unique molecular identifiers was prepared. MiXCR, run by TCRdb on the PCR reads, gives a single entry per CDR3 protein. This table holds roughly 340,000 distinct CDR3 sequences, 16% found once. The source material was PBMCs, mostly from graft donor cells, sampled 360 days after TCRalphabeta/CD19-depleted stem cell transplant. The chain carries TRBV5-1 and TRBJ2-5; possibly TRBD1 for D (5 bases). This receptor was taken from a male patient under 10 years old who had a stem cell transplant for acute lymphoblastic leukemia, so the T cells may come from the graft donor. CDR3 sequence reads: CASSLAGYEETQYF. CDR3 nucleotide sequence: TGCGCCAGCAGCTTGGCAGGGTACGAAGAGACCCAGTACTTC.